Shown below are 31 T cell receptor beta chains from a single sample sequenced in a study of T cells in localized non-small cell lung cancer. The assay was immunoSEQ multiplex PCR, and TCRdb's table has in-frame clones only and misses some. The repertoire has some 1,500 clones, about a third of them found once; the top ten carry about a sixth. Source: lung tumor tissue, taken before any cancer treatment. These receptors originate from a man aged 35-75 years with stage II lung adenocarcinoma.

This clone appeared once. This rearrangement joins TRBV18 to TRBJ2-5, with TRBD2 as a possible D gene (6 bases). Germline V gene sequence: CDR1 KGHSH, CDR2 LQKENI. Trimming left V 5 bases short and J 4 bases short, with 14 bases between. CDR3 length: 14 residues. CDR3: CASSYSGGRETQYF. CDR3 nucleotides: TGTGCCAGCTCATATTCAGGAGGGAGAGAGACCCAGTACTTC. Supplemented by reference TRBV18 and TRBJ2-5, the full variable domain reads NAGVMQNPRHLVRRRGQEARLRCSPMKGHSHVYWYRQLPEEGLKFMVYLQKENIIDESGMPKERFSAEFPKEGPSILRIQQVVRGDSAAYFCASSYSGGRETQYFGPGTRLLVL.

This chain joins TRBV5-1 and TRBJ2-5; 9 nucleotides align to TRBD1. This CDR3 has 14 amino acids. Germline trimming cut 2 bases from V and 4 bases from J; bases unmatched to any gene: 3. Germline values: CDR1 SGHRS, CDR2 YFSETQ. The DNA of the CDR3 is TGCGCCAGCAGCTTAGGGACAGGGCTAGAGACCCAGTACTTC. This encodes CASSLGTGLETQYF.

The sample holds a few counts of this clone. The V gene is TRBV5-1, the J gene TRBJ1-2, with D maybe TRBD1 (5 bases). This CDR3 is built from 14 residues. Germline-derived CDR1 and CDR2 are SGHRS and YFSETQ. V lost 5 bases and J 0 bases, leaving 11 bases between the germline ends. CDR3 sequence reads: CASRTTASNYGYTF. The CDR3 DNA sequence: TGCGCCAGCAGGACGACAGCATCTAACTATGGCTACACCTTC. Full variable domain (missing parts from reference TRBV5-1 and TRBJ1-2): KAGVTQTPRYLIKTRGQQVTLSCSPISGHRSVSWYQQTPGQGLQFLFEYFSETQRNKGNFPGRFSGRQFSNSRSEMNVSTLELGDSALYLCASRTTASNYGYTFGSGTRLTVV.

The CDR3 reads CAVSGRPSYEQYF. CDR3 nucleotide sequence: TGTGCCGTTAGCGGGAGGCCCTCCTACGAGCAGTACTTC. V usage is TRBV28 and J usage is TRBJ2-7; 10 positions agree with TRBD2. V lost 11 bases to trimming and J lost 0 bases; unmatched junction nucleotides: 4. The CDR3 sequence is 13 residues long. Germline assignment: CDR1 MDHEN and CDR2 SYDVKM.

This clone has more than one count but fewer than ten. This chain connects TRBV11-3 to TRBJ2-7; D is perhaps TRBD1 or TRBD2 (5 bases each). The V and J ends lost 5 bases and 2 bases respectively, with 13 bases between them. Germline CDR1 and CDR2: SGHNT and YENEEA. This CDR3 region has 14 residues. The CDR3: CASSPRDVAYEQYF. The CDR3 nucleotides read TGTGCCAGCAGCCCCCGGGACGTGGCCTACGAGCAGTACTTC.

Relative to its sample, this clone is medium-sized. The chain employs TRBV6-8 and TRBJ2-2; a possible D gene is TRBD2 (5 bases). CDR3 length: 14 residues. V was cut by 6 bases and J by 7 bases, with 15 bases left in between. In germline, CDR1 is MNHGY, CDR2 SAAAGT. Here the CDR3 DNA reads TGTGCCAGCAGCAAGACCCCCCGGGGCGGGGAGCTGTTTTTT. Translated: CASSKTPRGGELFF.

This clone was seen only a few times. The V gene is TRBV2, the J gene TRBJ2-1; D not certain. The V gene's germline CDR1 is SNHLY and CDR2 FYNNEI. V was trimmed by 8 bases and J by 0 bases, leaving 14 bases between them. The CDR3 covers 15 residues. In nucleotides, the CDR3 is TGTGCCAGCCTGGTAGCCCCTACCTCCTACAATGAGCAGTTCTTC. As protein: CASLVAPTSYNEQFF.

The chain combines TRBV30 with TRBJ2-7, with D possibly being TRBD2 (6 bases). The CDR3 covers 13 residues. The V end lost 5 bases, the J end lost 6 bases, and 17 bases lay between the germline ends. Looked up from germline, CDR1 is GTSNPN and CDR2 is SVGIG (reference sequence). Here the CDR3 reads CAWAYSTSGEQYF. The CDR3, as DNA: TGTGCCTGGGCCTACTCGACTAGTGGCGAGCAGTACTTC.

In its sample, this clone was seen a few times. The rearrangement links TRBV30 to TRBJ2-7; D is possibly TRBD1 (6 bases). This CDR3 is built from 13 residues. CDR1 is GTSNPN and CDR2 is SVGIG in the germline V gene (reference sequence). V lost 0 bases and J lost 2, with 8 bases in between. The CDR3, as DNA: TGTGCCTGGAGTGTGACAGGCCCCTACGAGCAGTACTTC. Translation gives CAWSVTGPYEQYF.

This clone was found a few times. An end of the junction does not agree with germline; a read error may underlie this. The rearrangement joins TRBV6-8 to TRBJ2-5; 11 nucleotides line up with TRBD2. This CDR3 has 15 amino acids. CDR1 and CDR2 from the germline V gene are MNHGY and SAAAGT. CDR3 DNA: TGTGCCATCAGTACTACTAGCGGGAGTTCAGAGACCCAGTACTTC. Its protein is CAISTTSGSSETQYF.

This chain connects TRBV2 to TRBJ1-1, with TRBD1 identical over 9 bases. This CDR3 region has 15 residues. The germline V gene has CDR1 SNHLY and CDR2 FYNNEI. Germline trimming cut 6 bases from V and 4 bases from J; bases unmatched to any gene: 9. CDR3 coding DNA: TGTGCCAGCAGACCCAGGACAGGGGAGAGCACTGAAGCTTTCTTT. It translates to CASRPRTGESTEAFF.

The chain combines TRBV10-1 with TRBJ1-1; the D is unclear. The CDR3 loop spans 12 amino acids. V was clipped by 7 bases and J by 5 bases, with 11 bases between them. The germline V gene has CDR1 WNHNN and CDR2 SYGVQD (reference sequence). The CDR3 DNA reads TGCGCCAGCACCGGTGGCGGTACTGAAGCTTTCTTT. It codes for CASTGGGTEAFF.

This clone has a handful of counts. V is TRBV6-8 and J is TRBJ2-7; D gene ambiguous. The CDR3 is 12 amino acids. Germline V gene lookup returns CDR1 MNHGY and CDR2 SAAAGT. Trimming removed 5 bases at V and 4 bases at J, with 9 bases between. This CDR3 is CASSILAYEQYF. The DNA of the CDR3 is TGTGCCAGCAGTATACTCGCGTACGAGCAGTACTTC.

The chain uses TRBV19 and TRBJ2-2; 12 positions match TRBD2. This CDR3 is 16 amino acids long. Germline assignment: CDR1 LNHDA and CDR2 SQIVND (reference sequence). After removal of 7 bases from V and 4 bases from J, the junction contained 7 bases not matched to a gene. CDR3 residues: CASMKTSGGFTGELFF. The CDR3 DNA is TGTGCCAGTATGAAGACTAGCGGGGGATTCACCGGGGAGCTGTTTTTT.

The chain has TRBV5-1 and TRBJ1-3; 8 bases agree with TRBD1. The CDR3 sequence is 16 residues long. With 4 bases clipped from V and 2 bases from J, the junction kept 8 bases outside the gene matches. Germline values: CDR1 SGHRS, CDR2 YFSETQ. The CDR3 nucleotides are TGCGCCAGCAGCCTTCAGACAGGGGAGGCTGGAAACACCATATATTTT. It yields the protein CASSLQTGEAGNTIYF.

This clone is medium-sized (0.01 to 0.1%) within its sample. The chain recombines TRBV6-8 with TRBJ1-4; weak D call: TRBD1 (5 bases). Germline loops: CDR1 MNHGY, CDR2 SAAAGT. This CDR3 region has 13 residues. V lost 7 bases and J lost 2, with 8 bases in between. CDR3 in DNA: TGTGCCAGCATGTCAGGGACTAATGAAAAACTGTTTTTT. Translation gives CASMSGTNEKLFF.

This clone has just a few counts. V is TRBV19 and J is TRBJ2-3; 11 positions agree with TRBD2. V lost 7 bases, J lost 4 bases, and 7 bases stayed unmatched. Germline V gene data show CDR1 as LNHDA and CDR2 as SQIVND (reference sequence). This CDR3 is built from 15 residues. The chain's CDR3 is CASNMGLAASDTQYF. The CDR3 DNA sequence: TGTGCCAGTAACATGGGACTAGCGGCATCAGATACGCAGTATTTT. The complete variable domain, with remaining parts taken from reference TRBV19 and TRBJ2-3, reads DGGITQSPKYLFRKEGQNVTLSCEQNLNHDAMYWYRQDPGQGLRLIYYSQIVNDFQKGDIAEGYSVSREKKESFPLTVTSAQKNPTAFYLCASNMGLAASDTQYFGPGTRLTVL.

The chain combines TRBV12-5 with TRBJ2-4, with a weak D call TRBD1 (6 bases). The CDR3 runs to 13 residues. Trimming took 5 bases from V and 9 from J, leaving 14 bases between them. Germline V gene data show CDR1 as LGHNT and CDR2 as FRNRAP. The CDR3 coding sequence is TGTGCTAGTGGTAACCGCGACAGGTCCATTCAGTACTTC. Its protein is CASGNRDRSIQYF. Together with reference TRBV12-5 and TRBJ2-4, the CDR3 gives the full variable domain: DARVTQTPRHKVTEMGQEVTMRCQPILGHNTVFWYRQTMMQGLELLAYFRNRAPLDDSGMPKDRFSAEMPDATLATLKIQPSEPRDSAVYFCASGNRDRSIQYFGAGTRLSVL.

This clone was detected only once. This chain uses TRBV19 with TRBJ1-1; 9 nucleotides line up with TRBD1. The CDR3 extends over 13 amino acids. CDR1 is LNHDA, CDR2 SQIVND, per germline (reference sequence). J gave up 11 bases and V 6 bases, and 10 bases lay outside the gene matches. This CDR3 reads CASRPPGTGYAFF. The CDR3, as DNA: TGTGCCAGTAGACCTCCCGGGACAGGGTATGCTTTCTTT. Using reference TRBV19 and TRBJ1-1 for the parts outside the CDR3, the full variable domain is DGGITQSPKYLFRKEGQNVTLSCEQNLNHDAMYWYRQDPGQGLRLIYYSQIVNDFQKGDIAEGYSVSREKKESFPLTVTSAQKNPTAFYLCASRPPGTGYAFFGQGTRLTVV.

This clone is medium-sized in the sample. This rearrangement joins TRBV11-3 to TRBJ1-2; the D gene is possibly TRBD1 (6 bases). The length of the CDR3 is 14 residues. The germline V gene encodes CDR1 SGHNT and CDR2 YENEEA. The germline V and J ends were trimmed by 3 bases and 4 bases, with 12 bases remaining between them. The CDR3 protein is CASSLVQGGYGYTF. Here the CDR3 DNA reads TGTGCCAGCAGCTTGGTACAAGGGGGCTATGGCTACACCTTC.

There are a few counts of this clone. This sequence joins TRBV19 and TRBJ2-7; D possibly corresponds to TRBD1 (5 bases). The CDR3 is 14 amino acids. V was clipped by 6 bases and J by 1 base, with 13 bases between them. The germline gives CDR1 LNHDA, CDR2 SQIVND (reference sequence). The chain's CDR3 is CASSMSQASYEQYF. DNA of the CDR3: TGTGCCAGTAGCATGTCACAGGCGTCCTACGAGCAGTACTTC. Supplemented by reference TRBV19 and TRBJ2-7, the full variable domain reads DGGITQSPKYLFRKEGQNVTLSCEQNLNHDAMYWYRQDPGQGLRLIYYSQIVNDFQKGDIAEGYSVSREKKESFPLTVTSAQKNPTAFYLCASSMSQASYEQYFGPGTRLTVT.

The rearrangement joins TRBV6-8 to TRBJ1-2, with unresolved D. Germline assignment: CDR1 MNHGY and CDR2 SAAAGT. Trimming shortened V by 10 bases and J by 4 bases, and 22 bases separated the two germline ends. The CDR3 totals 15 residues. The CDR3 nucleotides are TGTGCCATCCAAAATCCAGGTGGCGACCTCTATGGCTACACCTTC. Protein product: CAIQNPGGDLYGYTF.

Relative to its sample, this clone is medium-sized. This chain links TRBV11-3 with TRBJ2-2; weak D call: TRBD2 (5 bases). Germline CDR1 SGHNT, CDR2 YENEEA. Trimming pared 5 bases from V and 5 bases from J, leaving 12 bases between. This CDR3 is 14 amino acids long. The CDR3 protein is CASSTHTGTGELFF. In nucleotides, the CDR3 is TGTGCCAGCAGCACCCACACGGGAACCGGGGAGCTGTTTTTT. The entire variable domain, with the rest obtained from reference TRBV11-3 and TRBJ2-2, is as follows: EAGVVQSPRYKIIEKKQPVAFWCNPISGHNTLYWYLQNLGQGPELLIRYENEEAVDDSQLPKDRFSAERLKGVDSTLKIQPAELGDSAVYLCASSTHTGTGELFFGEGSRLTVL.

This clone is hyperexpanded by share. The V gene is TRBV19, the J gene TRBJ1-1, with a possible D match to TRBD1 (6 bases). The CDR3 sequence is 13 residues long. Looked up from germline, CDR1 is LNHDA and CDR2 is SQIVND (reference sequence). V lost 6 bases and J lost 6, with 14 bases in between. The CDR3 loop is CASRDRDTAEAFF. In nucleotides, the CDR3 is TGTGCCAGTAGGGACCGGGACACAGCTGAAGCTTTCTTT. Supplemented by reference TRBV19 and TRBJ1-1, the full variable domain reads DGGITQSPKYLFRKEGQNVTLSCEQNLNHDAMYWYRQDPGQGLRLIYYSQIVNDFQKGDIAEGYSVSREKKESFPLTVTSAQKNPTAFYLCASRDRDTAEAFFGQGTRLTVV.

In its sample, this clone was seen a few times. The J gene is TRBJ2-2, the V gene TRBV4-1; 9 bases align to TRBD2. The V gene's germline CDR1 is MGHRA and CDR2 YSYEKL. The CDR3 sequence is 16 residues long. Trimming took 3 bases from V and 2 from J; bases not matched to a gene: 4. The CDR3 DNA reads TGCGCCAGCAGCCAGCAGCTAGCGGGAAACACCGGGGAGCTGTTTTTT. It specifies CASSQQLAGNTGELFF.

This clone has just a few counts. V usage is TRBV6-7 and J usage is TRBJ2-3; no clear D. TRBV6-7 is placed among ORFs of uncertain function. CDR3 length equals 12 residues. Deletions cut 5 bases from V and 4 bases from J, with 7 bases between. CDR3 nucleotides: TGTGCCAGCAGTAACTTCCCAGATACGCAGTATTTT. Amino acid sequence: CASSNFPDTQYF.

This chain joins TRBV9 and TRBJ1-1; the D is unclear. Looked up from germline, CDR1 is SGDLS and CDR2 is YYNGEE. The CDR3 extends over 13 amino acids. The germline V and J ends were trimmed by 0 bases and 0 bases, with 3 bases remaining between them. The CDR3 reads CASSVVVNTEAFF. The CDR3 nucleotides read TGTGCCAGCAGCGTAGTGGTGAACACTGAAGCTTTCTTT.

The chain recombines TRBV9 with TRBJ2-7; no clear D gene. With 4 bases removed from V and 1 base from J, the gap between germline ends came to 15 bases. The CDR3 has 15 amino acids. Per germline, CDR1 SGDLS and CDR2 YYNGEE. CDR3 in amino acids: CASSPPNAVSYEQYF. CDR3 bases: TGTGCCAGCAGCCCCCCCAATGCGGTGTCCTACGAGCAGTACTTC. Full variable domain (missing parts from reference TRBV9 and TRBJ2-7): DSGVTQTPKHLITATGQRVTLRCSPRSGDLSVYWYQQSLDQGLQFLIQYYNGEERAKGNILERFSAQQFPDLHSELNLSSLELGDSALYFCASSPPNAVSYEQYFGPGTRLTVT.

The J gene is TRBJ2-5, the V gene TRBV30; possible D gene TRBD1, 5 bases. This CDR3 is built from 13 residues. Trimming shortened V by 4 bases and J by 5 bases, and 14 bases separated the two germline ends. Germline loops: CDR1 GTSNPN, CDR2 SVGIG (reference sequence). The CDR3 DNA reads as TGTGCCTGGATGAAGGTCCAGGGTGAGACCCAGTACTTC. Its translation is CAWMKVQGETQYF. The entire variable domain, with the rest obtained from reference TRBV30 and TRBJ2-5, is as follows: SQTIHQWPATLVQPVGSPLSLECTVEGTSNPNLYWYRQAAGRGLQLLFYSVGIGQISSEVPQNLSASRPQDRQFILSSKKLLLSDSGFYLCAWMKVQGETQYFGPGTRLLVL.

The chain recombines TRBV9 with TRBJ2-2; tentatively, D is TRBD2 (5 bases). This CDR3 comprises 15 residues. The germline CDR1 and CDR2 sequences are SGDLS and YYNGEE. V was clipped by 5 bases and J by 5 bases, with 16 bases between them. This CDR3 is CASSLTEPGTGELFF. The CDR3 coding sequence is TGTGCCAGCAGTTTGACGGAGCCGGGGACCGGGGAGCTGTTTTTT.

V gene TRBV19 combines with J gene TRBJ2-5, with D tentatively TRBD2 (6 bases). The CDR3 has 15 residues. Per the germline V gene, CDR1 is LNHDA and CDR2 is SQIVND (reference sequence). Trimming removed 4 bases from V and 5 bases from J, with 17 bases in between. CDR3 loop: CASSTPGAGRETQYF. The CDR3 DNA reads TGTGCCAGTAGTACGCCTGGAGCAGGGAGGGAGACCCAGTACTTC.